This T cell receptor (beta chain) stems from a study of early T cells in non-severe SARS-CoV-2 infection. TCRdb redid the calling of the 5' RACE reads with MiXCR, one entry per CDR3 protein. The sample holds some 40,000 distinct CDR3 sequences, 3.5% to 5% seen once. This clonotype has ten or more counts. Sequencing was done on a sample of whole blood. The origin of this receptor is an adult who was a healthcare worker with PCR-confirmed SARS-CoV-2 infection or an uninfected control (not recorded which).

CDR3 sequence (DNA): TGTGCCAGCAGTTTGCAGCAGTATCAGCCCCAGCATTTT. This translates into CASSLQQYQPQHF. The chain is built from TRBV6-2 or TRBV6-3 and TRBJ1-5; D unresolved. CDR3 length: 13 amino acids. Between the trimmed V and J ends, which lost 4 bases and 5 bases, there was a span of 9 bases. Germline V CDR1 and CDR2: MNHEY, SVGEGT.